These T cell receptor beta chains were read from a single sample in a study of blood T cell repertoires in COVID-19. Assay: immunoSEQ multiplex PCR; the TCRdb copy retains only in-frame clones and omits some. The data contain about 280,000 clones, about 82% of them singletons. The sample comprised peripheral blood. The receptors here all came from a man aged 50-59 years with active or convalescent COVID-19. The CDR3 runs from the conserved cysteine through the conserved F or W. Each record gives: clone size, J gene, V gene, D gene, CDR3 DNA, CDR3 protein. A D gene is named only where the DNA matches it firmly. Not every row has a clone size; where given, it reads once, few, many or a size class.

>-|TRBJ1-1|TRBV6-5|-
TGTGCCAGCAGTAGGGGCCCAACCCTGAACACTGAAGCTTTCTTT
CASSRGPTLNTEAFF
>-|TRBJ1-5|TRBV9|-
TGTGCCAGCAGCGTAGTGGTTGGGAGGGTCTGGGGAAATCAGCCCCAGCATTTT
CASSVVVGRVWGNQPQHF
>-|TRBJ2-1|TRBV5-1|-
TGCGCCAGCAGCTTTAGCGGCAGCTCCTACAATGAGCAGTTCTTC
CASSFSGSSYNEQFF
>few|TRBJ2-7|TRBV7-3|TRBD2
TGTGCCAGCTGTTATTCGGCTAGCGGACCCTACGAGCAGTACTTC
CASCYSASGPYEQYF
>-|TRBJ2-5|TRBV3-1/TRBV3-2|TRBD2
TGTGCCAGCAGCCAAGACTCTAGCGGGAAAGAGACCCAGTACTTC
CASSQDSSGKETQYF
>-|TRBJ2-7|TRBV4-3|-
TGCGCCAGCAGCCAGGACTATGTTGGAGGCGAGCAGTACTTC
CASSQDYVGGEQYF
>-|TRBJ2-3|TRBV11-2|-
TGTGCCAGCAGCTTCGGGGGCACAGATACGCAGTATTTT
CASSFGGTDTQYF
>-|TRBJ1-5|TRBV12-3/TRBV12-4|-
TGTGCCAGCAGTTTTCGGACAGATCAGCCCCAGCATTTT
CASSFRTDQPQHF
>few|TRBJ1-5|TRBV28|-
TGTGCCAGCAGTCTCAAAACAGGGTCGAGCAATCAGCCCCAGCATTTT
CASSLKTGSSNQPQHF
>-|TRBJ1-4|TRBV5-4|-
TGTGCCAGCAGCTCCGGACTGGAGAGGTCTAATGAAAAACTGTTTTTT
CASSSGLERSNEKLFF
>once|TRBJ1-2|TRBV19|-
TGTGCCAGTACCCCTGGGGGCACAGTCCCTTCCAACGGCTACACCTTC
CASTPGGTVPSNGYTF
>-|TRBJ1-3|TRBV29-1|-
TGCAGCGTGAAAGTGAGCTCTGGAAACACCATATATTTT
CSVKVSSGNTIYF
>-|TRBJ2-1|TRBV6-2/TRBV6-3|TRBD2
TGTGCCAGCAGCGCTAGCGGGAGTCTACATGAGCAGTTCTTC
CASSASGSLHEQFF
>-|TRBJ1-1|TRBV13|-
TGTGCCAGCAGCTTAAGCCGCCAGGCCGCAGAAGCTTTCTTT
CASSLSRQAAEAFF
>few|TRBJ2-1|TRBV7-3|TRBD1
TGTGCCAGCAGCGAGGACAGGGGTGGCTACAATGAGCAGTTCTTC
CASSEDRGGYNEQFF
>-|TRBJ1-4|TRBV7-9|TRBD1
TGTGCCAGCAGCTTCGGACAGGGCCGGGATGAAAAACTGTTTTTT
CASSFGQGRDEKLFF
>-|TRBJ2-7|TRBV5-1|TRBD1
TGCGCCAGCAGCTGGGGGGGACAGGGAGGCTACGAGCAGTACTTC
CASSWGGQGGYEQYF
>-|TRBJ2-3|TRBV30|-
TGTGCCTGGAGTCGGGTCTCCACAGATACGCAGTATTTT
CAWSRVSTDTQYF
>-|TRBJ1-1|TRBV10-3|TRBD1
TGTGCCATCAGTGTAGACAGGGGGAACACTGAAGCTTTCTTT
CAISVDRGNTEAFF
>-|TRBJ1-2|TRBV28|-
TGTGCCACCCTTCCTACCGGGGGGAGAGGTGGCTACACCTTC
CATLPTGGRGGYTF
>-|TRBJ2-7|TRBV7-2|TRBD1
TGTGCCAGCAGCCGGGGACAGGGGAGATCCTACGAGCAGTACTTC
CASSRGQGRSYEQYF
>-|TRBJ2-5|TRBV6-5|TRBD1
TGTGCCAGCAGTTCAGGGACAGCTAAAGAGACCCAGTACTTC
CASSSGTAKETQYF
>-|TRBJ2-3|TRBV9|TRBD1
TGTGCCAGCAGCGGACAGGGCGGAGATACGCAGTATTTT
CASSGQGGDTQYF
>-|TRBJ2-2|TRBV9|TRBD2
TGTGCCAGCAGCACCCCCCGGGCTAGCGGAGTCACCGGGGAGCTGTTTTTT
CASSTPRASGVTGELFF
>-|TRBJ2-7|TRBV30|-
TGTGCCTGGAGTCCACACAGCTACGAGCAGTACTTC
CAWSPHSYEQYF
>-|TRBJ2-2|TRBV5-1|TRBD2
TGCGCCAGCAGCTTCCCACTAGCGGGAGGCGATACCGGGGAGCTGTTTTTT
CASSFPLAGGDTGELFF
>-|TRBJ1-3|TRBV7-9|-
TGTGCCAGCAGGGGAGCTCCGGGACAAGAGATTTCTGGAAACACCATATATTTT
CASRGAPGQEISGNTIYF
>-|TRBJ1-5|TRBV6-2/TRBV6-3|-
TGTGCCAGCAGTTTTACCCCGGACACCCCAACGCGGCATTTT
CASSFTPDTPTRHF
>-|TRBJ2-7|TRBV13|TRBD2
TGTGCCAGCAGCTCGAATGCGGGAGCGCCACACGAGCAGTACTTC
CASSSNAGAPHEQYF
>few|TRBJ2-7|TRBV6-1|-
TGTGCCAGCAGTGAACTATCCGGGTACTACGAGCAGTACTTC
CASSELSGYYEQYF
>few|TRBJ2-7|TRBV30|-
TGTGCCTGGAGTGTAGGGGGAGAGGACCAGTACTTC
CAWSVGGEDQYF
>few|TRBJ2-5|TRBV9|-
TGTGCCAGCAGCGTAGGTTCCGGGACCCAGTACTTC
CASSVGSGTQYF
>-|TRBJ2-3|TRBV11-2|-
TGTGCCAGCAGTCCTAAGTCGACTGGCGGGCACACAGATACGCAGTATTTT
CASSPKSTGGHTDTQYF
>-|TRBJ2-1|TRBV21-1|-
TGTGCCAGCAGCAAAAGGGGGAGGTGGCGGGAGCTCAGTGAGCAGTTCTTC
CASSKRGRWRELSEQFF
>-|TRBJ2-1|TRBV9|TRBD1
TGTGCCAGCAGCGTAGCTCCTACAGGGGTGGGCAATGAGCAGTTCTTC
CASSVAPTGVGNEQFF
>-|TRBJ2-1|TRBV6-5|TRBD2
TGTGCCAGCACCCAGACTAGCGGCTACAATGAGCAGTTCTTC
CASTQTSGYNEQFF
>-|TRBJ2-2|TRBV5-6|TRBD1
TGTGCCAGCAGCTTGCGGGACAGTGCCGGGGAGCTGTTTTTT
CASSLRDSAGELFF
>-|TRBJ1-1|TRBV2|-
TGTGCCAGCAGTGAATTTGGGCCGGCAGCTTTCTTT
CASSEFGPAAFF
>-|TRBJ1-6|TRBV7-9|-
TGTGCCAGCAGCTTAGGAGGGGAGGGCAATTCACCCCTCCACTTT
CASSLGGEGNSPLHF
>-|TRBJ1-1|TRBV5-6|-
TGTGCCAGCAGCTTGTTAGGCGGGGCCCCGAACACTGAAGCTTTCTTT
CASSLLGGAPNTEAFF
>once|TRBJ2-2|TRBV28|-
TGTGCCAGCAGCCTAAATGGTCCCCCCACCGGGGAGCTGTTTTTT
CASSLNGPPTGELFF
>-|TRBJ2-2|TRBV10-3|TRBD2
TGTGCCATCAGTGAGCCGGTGGCGGGAGGGGGAACCGGGGAGCTGTTTTTT
CAISEPVAGGGTGELFF
>-|TRBJ2-3|TRBV24-1|TRBD2
TGTGCCACCAGCGCTAGCGGGAGAACAGATACGCAGTATTTT
CATSASGRTDTQYF
>few|TRBJ1-5|TRBV15|-
TGTGCCACCAGCCCCCGAGGGAGGGATCGTCAGCCCCAGCATTTT
CATSPRGRDRQPQHF
>-|TRBJ2-2|TRBV7-8|-
TGTGCCAGCAGCTTAGGGACTACCATTACCGGGGAGCTGTTTTTT
CASSLGTTITGELFF
>-|TRBJ2-1|TRBV3-1/TRBV3-2|-
TGTGCCAGCAGCCAAGAAATGATAATAAAGCGGGAGCAGTTCTTC
CASSQEMIIKREQFF
>-|TRBJ2-3|TRBV6-5|TRBD2
TGTGCCAGCAGTCAACTAGCGGGATACACAGATACGCAGTATTTT
CASSQLAGYTDTQYF
>-|TRBJ2-6|TRBV5-1|TRBD1
TGCGCCAGCACCGCTACAGGGGTTGGCGGGGCCAACGTCCTGACTTTC
CASTATGVGGANVLTF
>once|TRBJ2-7|TRBV6-2/TRBV6-3|-
TGTGCCAGCAGTTATTCCCCCAGGGAAATTATAGACGCCTACGAGCAGTACTTC
CASSYSPREIIDAYEQYF
>-|TRBJ2-2|TRBV4-3|TRBD1
TGCGCCAGCAGCCAAGAGCAGGGGGTTGGTGGGGAGCTGTTTTTT
CASSQEQGVGGELFF
>-|TRBJ2-1|TRBV6-5|-
TGTGCCAGCAGATGGACAAAGGCCAATGAGCAGTTCTTC
CASRWTKANEQFF
>-|TRBJ2-5|TRBV7-2|TRBD2
TGTGCCAGCAGCTTAACGCCTAGCGGTCTACAAGAGACCCAGTACTTC
CASSLTPSGLQETQYF
>-|TRBJ2-7|TRBV5-4|-
TGTGCCAGCAGCTTGGGGGTAGCGCCGGCATGGGCAGGCGAGCAGTACTTC
CASSLGVAPAWAGEQYF
>-|TRBJ2-1|TRBV27|-
TGTGCCAGCAGTTTGGGCCTATGGGAGAGCCCTCTCAATGAGCAGTTCTTC
CASSLGLWESPLNEQFF
>once|TRBJ1-2|TRBV9|-
TGTGCCAGCAGCCCCAGCGACAGCAACTATGGCTACACCTTC
CASSPSDSNYGYTF
>-|TRBJ2-1|TRBV19|TRBD2
TGTGCCAGCTCCTCCGGGACTAGCACCCAAGTCACCTACAATGAGCAGTTCTTC
CASSSGTSTQVTYNEQFF
>-|TRBJ1-4|TRBV5-8|-
TGTGCCAGCAGCCCTGGGGCTGGGGGCACCCAGTTT
CASSPGAGGTQF